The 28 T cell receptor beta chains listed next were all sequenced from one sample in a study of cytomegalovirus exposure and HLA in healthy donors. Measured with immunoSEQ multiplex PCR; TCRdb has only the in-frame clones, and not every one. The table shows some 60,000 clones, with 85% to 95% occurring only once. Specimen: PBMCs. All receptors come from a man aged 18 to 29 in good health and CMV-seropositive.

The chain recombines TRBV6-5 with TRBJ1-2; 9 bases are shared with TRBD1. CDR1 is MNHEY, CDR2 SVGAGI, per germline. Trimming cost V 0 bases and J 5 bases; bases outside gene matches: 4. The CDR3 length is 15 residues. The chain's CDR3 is CASSYSGQGYYGYTF. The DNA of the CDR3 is TGTGCCAGCAGTTACTCGGGACAGGGTTATTATGGCTACACCTTC.

As DNA, the CDR3 is TGTGCCAGCAGCTTCGCGCGGGGGGACTACACCGGGGAGCTGTTTTTT. As protein: CASSFARGDYTGELFF. V gene TRBV7-6 combines with J gene TRBJ2-2; 8 bases are a match to TRBD2. The CDR3 totals 16 residues. J lost 3 bases, V lost 3 bases, and 6 bases had no gene match. The germline V gene encodes CDR1 SGHVS and CDR2 FNYEAQ.

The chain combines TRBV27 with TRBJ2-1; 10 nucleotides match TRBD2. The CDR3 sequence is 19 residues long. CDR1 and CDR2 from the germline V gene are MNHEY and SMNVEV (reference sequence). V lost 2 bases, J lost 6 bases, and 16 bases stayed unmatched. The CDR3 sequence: CASSLRIGASGSLSNEQFF. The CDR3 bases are TGTGCCAGCAGTTTAAGGATAGGGGCTAGCGGGAGTCTAAGCAATGAGCAGTTCTTC.

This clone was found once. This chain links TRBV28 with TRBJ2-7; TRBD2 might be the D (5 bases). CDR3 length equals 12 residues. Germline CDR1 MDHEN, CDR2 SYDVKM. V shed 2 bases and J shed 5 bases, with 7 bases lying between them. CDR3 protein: CASSLRGDEQYF. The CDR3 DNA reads TGTGCCAGCAGTTTACGGGGTGACGAGCAGTACTTC.

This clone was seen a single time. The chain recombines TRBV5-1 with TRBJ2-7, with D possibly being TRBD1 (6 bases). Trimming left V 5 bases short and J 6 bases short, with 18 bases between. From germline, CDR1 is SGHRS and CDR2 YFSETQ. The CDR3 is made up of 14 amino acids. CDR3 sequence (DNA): TGCGCCAGCAGGGAGGCCGGGTGGGGGCTCGAGCAGTACTTC. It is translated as CASREAGWGLEQYF.

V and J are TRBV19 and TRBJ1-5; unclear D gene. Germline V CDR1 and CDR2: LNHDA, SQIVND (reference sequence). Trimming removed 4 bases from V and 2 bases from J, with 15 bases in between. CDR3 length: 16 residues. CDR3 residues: CASSTTGGGGNQPQHF. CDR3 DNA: TGTGCCAGTAGTACAACCGGCGGAGGTGGCAATCAGCCCCAGCATTTT.

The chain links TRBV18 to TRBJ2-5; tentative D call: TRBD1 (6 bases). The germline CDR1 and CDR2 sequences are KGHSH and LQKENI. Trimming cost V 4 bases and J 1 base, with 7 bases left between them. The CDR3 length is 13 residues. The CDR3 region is CASSQGVQETQYF. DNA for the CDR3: TGTGCCAGCTCACAGGGGGTCCAAGAGACCCAGTACTTC.

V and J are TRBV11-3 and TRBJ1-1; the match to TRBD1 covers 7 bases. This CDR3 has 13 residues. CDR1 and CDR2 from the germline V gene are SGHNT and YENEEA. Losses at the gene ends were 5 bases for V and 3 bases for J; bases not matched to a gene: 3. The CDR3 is CASSRDRDTEAFF. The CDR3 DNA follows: TGTGCCAGCAGCCGAGACAGGGACACTGAAGCTTTCTTT.

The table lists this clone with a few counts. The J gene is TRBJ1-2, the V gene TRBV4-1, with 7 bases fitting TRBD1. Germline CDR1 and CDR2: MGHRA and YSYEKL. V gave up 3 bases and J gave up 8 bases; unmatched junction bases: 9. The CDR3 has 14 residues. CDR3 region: CASSHPTGMVGYTF. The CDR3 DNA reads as TGCGCCAGCAGCCATCCGACAGGGATGGTAGGCTACACCTTC.

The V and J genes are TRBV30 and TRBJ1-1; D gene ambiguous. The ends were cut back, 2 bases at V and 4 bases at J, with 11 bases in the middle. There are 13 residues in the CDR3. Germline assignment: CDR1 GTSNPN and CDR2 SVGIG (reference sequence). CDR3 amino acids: CAWSRGLGTEAFF. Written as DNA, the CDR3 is TGTGCCTGGAGTAGAGGGCTGGGCACTGAAGCTTTCTTT.

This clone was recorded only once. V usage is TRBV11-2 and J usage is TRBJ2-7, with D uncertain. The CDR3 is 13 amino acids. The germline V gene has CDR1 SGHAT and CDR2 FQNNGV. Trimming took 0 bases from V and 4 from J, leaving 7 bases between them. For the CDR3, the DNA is TGTGCCAGCAGCTTAGATAGACTGTACGAGCAGTACTTC. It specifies CASSLDRLYEQYF. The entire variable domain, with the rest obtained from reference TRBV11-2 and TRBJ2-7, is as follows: EAGVAQSPRYKIIEKRQSVAFWCNPISGHATLYWYQQILGQGPKLLIQFQNNGVVDDSQLPKDRFSAERLKGVDSTLKIQPAKLEDSAVYLCASSLDRLYEQYFGPGTRLTVT.

This CDR3 reads CASRAQAGATGELFF. DNA for the CDR3: TGTGCCAGCAGGGCACAGGCTGGCGCCACCGGGGAGCTGTTTTTT. The chain employs TRBV5-5 and TRBJ2-2, with a tentative D call TRBD1 (5 bases). Looked up from germline, CDR1 is SGHKS and CDR2 is YYEKEE (reference sequence). Between the trimmed V and J ends, which lost 5 bases and 4 bases, there was a span of 15 bases. This CDR3 has 15 amino acids.

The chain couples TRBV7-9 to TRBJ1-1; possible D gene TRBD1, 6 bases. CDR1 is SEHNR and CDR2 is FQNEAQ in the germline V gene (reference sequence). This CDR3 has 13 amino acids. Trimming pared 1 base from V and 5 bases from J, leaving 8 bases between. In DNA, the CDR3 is TGTGCCAGCAGCTTAGGGGGGCGGACTGAAGCTTTCTTT. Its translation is CASSLGGRTEAFF.

The CDR3 DNA follows: TGTGCCAGCAGCCAACTCACGGGAGCTTTCTTT. Residues: CASSQLTGAFF. The V gene is TRBV11-2, the J gene TRBJ1-1; D is ambiguous. Trimming took off 5 bases at V and 10 bases at J, with 11 bases between the two ends. From germline, CDR1 is SGHAT and CDR2 FQNNGV. This CDR3 is 11 amino acids long. Filled out from reference TRBV11-2 and TRBJ1-1, the complete variable domain reads EAGVAQSPRYKIIEKRQSVAFWCNPISGHATLYWYQQILGQGPKLLIQFQNNGVVDDSQLPKDRFSAERLKGVDSTLKIQPAKLEDSAVYLCASSQLTGAFFGQGTRLTVV.

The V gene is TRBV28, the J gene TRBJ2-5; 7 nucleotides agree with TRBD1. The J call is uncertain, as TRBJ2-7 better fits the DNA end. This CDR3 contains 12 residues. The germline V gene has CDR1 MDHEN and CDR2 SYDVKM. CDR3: CASSSQGREQYF. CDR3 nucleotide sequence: TGTGCCAGCAGTTCACAGGGGCGCGAGCAGTACTTC.

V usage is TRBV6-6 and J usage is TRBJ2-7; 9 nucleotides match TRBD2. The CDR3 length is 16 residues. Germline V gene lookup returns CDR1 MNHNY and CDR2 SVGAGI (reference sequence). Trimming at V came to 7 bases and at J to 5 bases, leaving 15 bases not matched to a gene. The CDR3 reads CASTAGGPLLGDEQYF. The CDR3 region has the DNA TGTGCCAGCACGGCGGGAGGGCCACTACTCGGAGACGAGCAGTACTTC.

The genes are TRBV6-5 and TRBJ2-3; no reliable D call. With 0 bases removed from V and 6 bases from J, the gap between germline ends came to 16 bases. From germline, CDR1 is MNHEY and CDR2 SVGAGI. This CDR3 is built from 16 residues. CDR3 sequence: CASSYSRQLEVDTQYF. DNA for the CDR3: TGTGCCAGCAGTTACTCGAGGCAGCTAGAAGTCGATACGCAGTATTTT.

CDR3 sequence: CAWSGEQSSYEQYF. DNA for the CDR3: TGTGCCTGGAGTGGGGAGCAGAGCTCCTACGAGCAGTACTTC. The rearrangement joins TRBV30 to TRBJ2-7; tentatively, D is TRBD2 (5 bases). V was pared by 1 base and J by 0 bases, with 10 bases between. In germline, CDR1 is GTSNPN, CDR2 SVGIG (reference sequence). The CDR3 has 14 residues.

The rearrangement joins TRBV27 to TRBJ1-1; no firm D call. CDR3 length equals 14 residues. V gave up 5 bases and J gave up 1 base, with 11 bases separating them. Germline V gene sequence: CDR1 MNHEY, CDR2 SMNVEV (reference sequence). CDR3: CASSAPVPNTEAFF. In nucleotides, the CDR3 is TGTGCCAGCAGTGCCCCGGTACCGAACACTGAAGCTTTCTTT.

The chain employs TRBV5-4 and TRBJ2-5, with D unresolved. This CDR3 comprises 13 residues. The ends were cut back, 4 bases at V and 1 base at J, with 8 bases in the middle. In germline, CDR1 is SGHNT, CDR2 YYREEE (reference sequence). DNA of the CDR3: TGTGCCAGCAGCCCCGAACTCCAAGAGACCCAGTACTTC. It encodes CASSPELQETQYF.

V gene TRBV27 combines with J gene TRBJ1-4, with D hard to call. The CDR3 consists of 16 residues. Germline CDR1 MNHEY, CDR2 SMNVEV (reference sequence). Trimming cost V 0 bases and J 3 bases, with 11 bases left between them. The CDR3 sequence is CASSLSSEGPNEKLFF. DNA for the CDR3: TGTGCCAGCAGTTTATCCTCCGAGGGCCCTAATGAAAAACTGTTTTTT.

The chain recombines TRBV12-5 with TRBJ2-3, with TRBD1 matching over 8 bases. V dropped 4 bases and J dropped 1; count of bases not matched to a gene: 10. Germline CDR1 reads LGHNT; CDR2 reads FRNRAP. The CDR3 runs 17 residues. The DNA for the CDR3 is TGTGCTAGTGGTTCTGGTCAGGGGGCCCCTGGCACAGATACGCAGTATTTT. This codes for CASGSGQGAPGTDTQYF. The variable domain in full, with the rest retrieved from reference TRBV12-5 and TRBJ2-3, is DARVTQTPRHKVTEMGQEVTMRCQPILGHNTVFWYRQTMMQGLELLAYFRNRAPLDDSGMPKDRFSAEMPDATLATLKIQPSEPRDSAVYFCASGSGQGAPGTDTQYFGPGTRLTVL.

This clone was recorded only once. Here the CDR3 reads CASSLGGRDQETQYF. The CDR3 DNA reads TGTGCCAGCAGTTTAGGGGGGAGGGATCAAGAGACCCAGTACTTC. The chain links TRBV28 to TRBJ2-5; 7 bases align to TRBD2. The CDR3 sequence is 15 residues long. Losses at the gene ends were 2 bases for V and 2 bases for J; bases not matched to a gene: 5. Germline lookup yields CDR1 MDHEN and CDR2 SYDVKM.

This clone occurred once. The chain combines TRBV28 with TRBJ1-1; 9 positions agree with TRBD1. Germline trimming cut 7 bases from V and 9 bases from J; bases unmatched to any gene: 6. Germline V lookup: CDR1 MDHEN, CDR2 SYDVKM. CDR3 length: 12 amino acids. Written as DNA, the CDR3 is TGTGCCAGCATCCCGGGACAGGGCCAAGCTTTCTTT. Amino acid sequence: CASIPGQGQAFF.

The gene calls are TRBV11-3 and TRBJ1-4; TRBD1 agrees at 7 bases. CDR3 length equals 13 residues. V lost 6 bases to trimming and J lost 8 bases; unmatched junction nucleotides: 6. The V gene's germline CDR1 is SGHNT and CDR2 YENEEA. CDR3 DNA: TGTGCCAGCAGTGGGACAGTACCCGAAAAACTGTTTTTT. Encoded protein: CASSGTVPEKLFF. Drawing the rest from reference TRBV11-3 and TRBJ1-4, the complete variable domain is EAGVVQSPRYKIIEKKQPVAFWCNPISGHNTLYWYLQNLGQGPELLIRYENEEAVDDSQLPKDRFSAERLKGVDSTLKIQPAELGDSAVYLCASSGTVPEKLFFGSGTQLSVL.

CDR3 bases: TGTGCCAGCAGTGAAGGTACAGGGGATGGCTACACCTTC. Its translation: CASSEGTGDGYTF. V is TRBV6-1 and J is TRBJ1-2; 7 positions agree with TRBD1. The CDR3 runs 13 residues. With V trimmed by 1 base and J by 6 bases, 2 bases remained unmatched. CDR1 MNHNS and CDR2 SASEGT come from the germline V gene.

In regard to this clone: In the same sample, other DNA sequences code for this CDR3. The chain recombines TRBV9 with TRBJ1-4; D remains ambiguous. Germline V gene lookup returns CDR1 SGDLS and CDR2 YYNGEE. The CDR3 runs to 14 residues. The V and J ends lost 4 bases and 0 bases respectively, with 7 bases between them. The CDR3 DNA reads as TGTGCCAGCAGCCCTAGGACAACTAATGAAAAACTGTTTTTT. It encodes CASSPRTTNEKLFF.

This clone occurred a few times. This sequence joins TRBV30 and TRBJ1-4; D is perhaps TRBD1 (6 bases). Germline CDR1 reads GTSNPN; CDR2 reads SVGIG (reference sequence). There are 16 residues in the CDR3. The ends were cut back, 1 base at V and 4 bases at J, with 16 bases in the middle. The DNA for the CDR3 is TGTGCCTGGAGTGGCCGGAGTTTAGGGGGTAATGAAAAACTGTTTTTT. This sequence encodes CAWSGRSLGGNEKLFF.